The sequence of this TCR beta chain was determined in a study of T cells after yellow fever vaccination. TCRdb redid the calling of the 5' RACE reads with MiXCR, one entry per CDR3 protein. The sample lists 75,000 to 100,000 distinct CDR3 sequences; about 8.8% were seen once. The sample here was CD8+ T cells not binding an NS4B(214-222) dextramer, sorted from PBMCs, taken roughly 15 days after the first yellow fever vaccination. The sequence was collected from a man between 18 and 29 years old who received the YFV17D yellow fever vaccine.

The CDR3 DNA reads TGCGCCAGCAGCCAAGTGGCTAGCGGGGGGTATGAGCAGTTCTTC. Translation gives CASSQVASGGYEQFF. The V and J genes are TRBV4-3 and TRBJ2-1, with TRBD2 matching over 11 bases. The CDR3 runs to 15 residues. V gave up 1 base and J gave up 8 bases; unmatched junction bases: 4. Germline loops: CDR1 LGHNA, CDR2 YSLEER.